This paragraph covers one T cell receptor (beta chain) sequence. This sample is part of a study of response to subunit inactivated influenza vaccine. TCRdb called the RT-PCR reads again in MiXCR, with one record for every CDR3 protein. The table lists under 800,000 distinct CDR3 sequences, around 14% of them singletons. The sequencing here drew on PBMCs from blood, taken roughly 2 weeks before vaccination. This receptor was obtained from a man between 45 and 60 years old who received an inactivated influenza vaccine.

The CDR3, as DNA: TGTGCCAGCAGTGAAGCGCTCACTAGCGGGAGAGGCAGCACAGATACGCAGTATTTT. It yields the protein CASSEALTSGRGSTDTQYF. The genes are TRBV2 and TRBJ2-3; TRBD2 matches 11 bases. Per germline, CDR1 SNHLY and CDR2 FYNNEI. The CDR3 is 19 residues long. V dropped 0 bases and J dropped 0; count of bases not matched to a gene: 8.